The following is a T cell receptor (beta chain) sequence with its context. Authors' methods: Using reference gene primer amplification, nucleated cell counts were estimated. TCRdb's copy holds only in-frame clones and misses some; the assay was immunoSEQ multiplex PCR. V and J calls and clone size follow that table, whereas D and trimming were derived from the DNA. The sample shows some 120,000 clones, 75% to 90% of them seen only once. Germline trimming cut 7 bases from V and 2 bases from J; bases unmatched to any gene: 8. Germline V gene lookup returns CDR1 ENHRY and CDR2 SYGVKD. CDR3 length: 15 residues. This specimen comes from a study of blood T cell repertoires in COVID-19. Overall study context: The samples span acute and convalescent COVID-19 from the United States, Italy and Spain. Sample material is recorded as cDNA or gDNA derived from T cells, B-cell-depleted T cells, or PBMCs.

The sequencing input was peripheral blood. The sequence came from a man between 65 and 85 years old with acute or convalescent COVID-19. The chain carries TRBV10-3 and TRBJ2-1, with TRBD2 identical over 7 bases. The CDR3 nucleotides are TGTGCCATCATGGCTAGCGGAGACACCTACAATGAGCAGTTCTTC. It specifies CAIMASGDTYNEQFF.